The source of this TCR beta chain is a study of blood T cell repertoires in COVID-19. The V end was cut by 1 base, the J end by 8 bases, with 12 bases between. The CDR3 runs 13 residues. Per germline, CDR1 SGHRS and CDR2 YFSETQ. This clone has a single count. The method was immunoSEQ multiplex PCR; TCRdb's version includes in-frame clones alone and lacks a portion of them. The sample includes roughly 250,000 clones, roughly 87% of them seen just once. The TCR sequence derives from a woman in her twenties or thirties with acute COVID-19. Sample: PBMCs or T cells enriched from blood (not recorded which). The J gene is TRBJ1-2, the V gene TRBV5-1; the D is unclear. CDR3 DNA sequence: TGCGCCAGCAGCTTGTCGGTCGCCCGAGGCTACACCTTC. This sequence encodes CASSLSVARGYTF.